These T cell receptor beta chains were read from a single sample in a study of T cell changes during pregnancy in multiple sclerosis. Profiling relied on immunoSEQ multiplex PCR, and the TCRdb table lists in-frame clones only, not all of them. The sample carries about 40,000 clones, 91% recorded once. This specimen consisted of CD8+ T cells from peripheral blood mononuclear cells, obtained before pregnancy. Source of these receptors: a female donor with multiple sclerosis, enrolled in a pregnancy study. CDR3s leave out the opening cysteine and the closing phenylalanine or tryptophan.

j_call: TRBJ2-1
v_call: TRBV27
cdr3_aa: ASSSTSGRMNEQF

j_call: TRBJ1-1
v_call: TRBV19
cdr3_aa: ASSREGAWTEAF

j_call: TRBJ2-7
v_call: TRBV6-5
cdr3_aa: ASSFNYEQY

j_call: TRBJ1-2
v_call: TRBV29-1
cdr3_aa: SVGRITGPYGYT

j_call: TRBJ1-4
v_call: TRBV29-1
cdr3_aa: SVAKEHEKLF

j_call: TRBJ1-1
v_call: TRBV7-9
cdr3_aa: ASSLGQGETEAF

j_call: TRBJ2-1
v_call: TRBV21-1
cdr3_aa: ASSNWTGVSAGGPDNEQF

j_call: TRBJ2-7
v_call: TRBV7-2
cdr3_aa: ASSSASGRLVYEQY

j_call: TRBJ2-7
v_call: TRBV14
cdr3_aa: ASSQTPPYSYEQY

j_call: TRBJ1-1
v_call: TRBV27
cdr3_aa: ASSLSPRLEAF

j_call: TRBJ2-7
v_call: TRBV13
cdr3_aa: ASSLSGLGKSYEQY

j_call: TRBJ1-2
v_call: TRBV29-1
cdr3_aa: SVAPTGGNYGYT

j_call: TRBJ2-7
v_call: TRBV6-6
cdr3_aa: AAGDLQGAYEQY

j_call: TRBJ2-7
v_call: TRBV27
cdr3_aa: ASSYRSGVYEQY

j_call: TRBJ2-1
v_call: TRBV7-2
cdr3_aa: ASSQLAGVGNEQF

j_call: TRBJ2-2
v_call: TRBV27
cdr3_aa: ASSFWAGEGGELF

j_call: TRBJ2-7
v_call: TRBV19
cdr3_aa: ASSFTGVEQY

j_call: TRBJ2-1
v_call: TRBV9
cdr3_aa: ASGTGETANEQF

j_call: TRBJ2-7
v_call: TRBV19
cdr3_aa: ASSIAGGAYEQY

j_call: TRBJ2-7
v_call: TRBV15
cdr3_aa: ATSRGQGAYEQY

j_call: TRBJ2-5
v_call: TRBV7-9
cdr3_aa: ASSLYGETQY

j_call: TRBJ2-3
v_call: TRBV29-1
cdr3_aa: SVWGRDLTDTQY

j_call: TRBJ2-3
v_call: TRBV9
cdr3_aa: ASSTRDWSTDTQY

j_call: TRBJ2-7
v_call: TRBV14
cdr3_aa: ASSQDLIRDEQY

j_call: TRBJ2-1
v_call: TRBV27
cdr3_aa: ASSLSQNNEQF

j_call: TRBJ2-1
v_call: TRBV19
cdr3_aa: ASSIVTSGRGTYNEQF

j_call: TRBJ2-1
v_call: TRBV5-1
cdr3_aa: ASSERPGGVDEQF

j_call: TRBJ2-1
v_call: TRBV4-1
cdr3_aa: ASSHGTSQDEQF

j_call: TRBJ2-1
v_call: TRBV29-1
cdr3_aa: SVRAGTNNEQF

j_call: TRBJ1-1
v_call: TRBV4-1
cdr3_aa: ASSQDPWTGLEAF

j_call: TRBJ2-5
v_call: TRBV5-1
cdr3_aa: ASSLAVGARETQY

j_call: TRBJ2-7
v_call: TRBV7-2
cdr3_aa: ASSWSSTGEEQY

j_call: TRBJ2-7
v_call: TRBV29-1
cdr3_aa: SVATYGTSGSGYEQY

j_call: TRBJ2-2
v_call: TRBV5-5
cdr3_aa: ASSLASWELAGERTGELF

j_call: TRBJ2-3
v_call: TRBV19
cdr3_aa: ASSQTSTFTDTQY

j_call: TRBJ1-4
v_call: TRBV13
cdr3_aa: ASSSGGQGEEKLF

j_call: TRBJ2-2
v_call: TRBV14
cdr3_aa: ASSRTGANTGELF

j_call: TRBJ2-3
v_call: TRBV19
cdr3_aa: ASSIVPANTQY

j_call: TRBJ1-2
v_call: TRBV7-2
cdr3_aa: ASSFWSGGGDGYT

j_call: TRBJ2-1
v_call: TRBV7-9
cdr3_aa: ASSPTGLGFFEQF

j_call: TRBJ1-5
v_call: TRBV4-1
cdr3_aa: ASSSRVSNQPQH

j_call: TRBJ2-7
v_call: TRBV27
cdr3_aa: ASSLSAGYEQY

j_call: TRBJ2-6
v_call: TRBV28
cdr3_aa: ASTPSRSSSGANVLT

j_call: TRBJ1-1
v_call: TRBV19
cdr3_aa: ASSLMNTEAF

j_call: TRBJ2-1
v_call: TRBV4-3
cdr3_aa: ASSQDQGGYNEQF

j_call: TRBJ2-2
v_call: TRBV27
cdr3_aa: ASSQNTGELF

j_call: TRBJ2-7
v_call: TRBV2
cdr3_aa: ASSPILAASYEQY

j_call: TRBJ2-7
v_call: TRBV28
cdr3_aa: ASSFRTKYYEQY

j_call: TRBJ1-2
v_call: TRBV27
cdr3_aa: ASSLSAERPSNYGYT

j_call: TRBJ1-1
v_call: TRBV10-3
cdr3_aa: AISESGNTEAF

j_call: TRBJ1-6
v_call: TRBV5-1
cdr3_aa: ASSLRAGQRYNSPLH

j_call: TRBJ2-7
v_call: TRBV11-3
cdr3_aa: ASSPTGTYEQY

j_call: TRBJ2-7
v_call: TRBV28
cdr3_aa: ASRGLAGAYEQY

j_call: TRBJ2-1
v_call: TRBV4-2
cdr3_aa: ASSQEDRPRASSYNEQF

j_call: TRBJ2-7
v_call: TRBV13
cdr3_aa: ASSLQGGSLPGEQY

j_call: TRBJ2-7
v_call: TRBV5-1
cdr3_aa: ASSDGLGDYEQY

j_call: TRBJ2-2
v_call: TRBV7-2
cdr3_aa: ASSQGAGTGELF